The clone carrying this T cell receptor (beta chain) has a count of ten or more. Germline V gene data show CDR1 as MDHEN and CDR2 as SYDVKM. V was shortened by 5 bases and J by 0 bases, with 11 bases between the two germline ends. This CDR3 comprises 16 residues. Library preparation (for TCRbeta) was performed with unique molecular identifiers. TCRdb re-derived calls from the PCR reads in MiXCR, one entry per CDR3 protein. The sample records roughly 100,000 distinct CDR3 sequences, roughly 8.4% being singletons. This sample was taken from a study of T-cell reconstitution after alpha-beta-depleted transplantation in children.

The material sequenced was PBMCs from the stem cell graft donor, taken from the stem cell graft. The chain has TRBV28 and TRBJ2-6; D unclear. This TCR was sampled from a human donor who donated a stem cell graft to a child with congenital amegakaryocytic thrombocytopenia. DNA of the CDR3: TGTGCCAGCAGTCCTGACGGCCCCTCTGGGGCCAACGTCCTGACTTTC. Translation: CASSPDGPSGANVLTF.